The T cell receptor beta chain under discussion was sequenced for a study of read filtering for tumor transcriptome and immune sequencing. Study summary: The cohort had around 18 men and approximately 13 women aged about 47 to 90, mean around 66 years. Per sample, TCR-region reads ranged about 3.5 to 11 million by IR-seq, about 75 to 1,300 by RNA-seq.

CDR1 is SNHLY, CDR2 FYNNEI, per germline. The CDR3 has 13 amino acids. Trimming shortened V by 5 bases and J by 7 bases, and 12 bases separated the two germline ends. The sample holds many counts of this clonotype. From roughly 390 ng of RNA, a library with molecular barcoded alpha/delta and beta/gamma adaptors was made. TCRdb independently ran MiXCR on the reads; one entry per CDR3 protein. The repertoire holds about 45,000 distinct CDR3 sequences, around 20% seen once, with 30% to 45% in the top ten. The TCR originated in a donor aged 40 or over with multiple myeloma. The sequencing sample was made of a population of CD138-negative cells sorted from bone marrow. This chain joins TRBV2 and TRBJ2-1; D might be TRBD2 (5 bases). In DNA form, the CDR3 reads TGTGCCAGCAGTCCTAGCACGAATAATGAGCAGTTCTTC. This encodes CASSPSTNNEQFF.